What follows are 22 T cell receptor beta chains derived from one specimen sequenced in a study of cytotoxic CD8 clonotypes in ibrutinib-treated CLL. This table comes from immunoSEQ multiplex PCR, and its TCRdb copy is limited to in-frame clones, with some not included. The repertoire holds approximately 92,000 clones, with roughly 80% as singletons. Here the sequenced sample was PBMCs, taken after 24 months of ibrutinib treatment. The receptors shown here come from a human donor with chronic lymphocytic leukemia.

The V and J genes are TRBV6-6 and TRBJ1-4, with a possible D match to TRBD1 (5 bases). Trimming pared 7 bases from V and 0 bases from J, leaving 15 bases between. In germline, CDR1 is MNHNY, CDR2 SVGAGI (reference sequence). This CDR3 is built from 16 residues. In DNA, the CDR3 is TGTGCCAGCACCCTTGGACAAGCAGCAACTAATGAAAAACTGTTTTTT. Translated, it gives CASTLGQAATNEKLFF.

The chain joins TRBV6-5 to TRBJ2-7; 7 nucleotides align to TRBD1. The CDR3 loop spans 15 amino acids. Germline assignment: CDR1 MNHEY and CDR2 SVGAGI. After removal of 0 bases from V and 5 bases from J, the junction contained 7 bases not matched to a gene. CDR3 protein: CASSYSNRGRDEQYF. The CDR3 DNA sequence: TGTGCCAGCAGTTACTCGAACAGGGGCAGAGACGAGCAGTACTTC.

The CDR3 sequence: CSVEAPGQVFDEQYF. The CDR3 DNA sequence: TGCAGCGTTGAAGCTCCGGGCCAGGTCTTCGACGAGCAGTACTTC. The rearrangement uses TRBV29-1 and TRBJ2-7; no clear D. The CDR3 runs to 15 residues. Per the germline V gene, CDR1 is SQVTM and CDR2 is ANQGSEA. Trimming pared 1 base from V and 5 bases from J, leaving 18 bases between.

The CDR3 DNA is TGTGCCAGCAGCTTGTCGGGGATCTTCTTCTCTGGAAACACCATATATTTT. This gives the protein CASSLSGIFFSGNTIYF. J is TRBJ1-3 and V is TRBV5-8; D not certain. CDR1 is SGHTS, CDR2 YDEGEE, per germline. The V and J ends lost 1 base and 0 bases respectively, with 14 bases between them. There are 17 residues in the CDR3.

The CDR3 nucleotides read TGTGCCAGCAGCTTAGCACGGGGAGAAAACTATGGCTACACCTTC. Encoded protein: CASSLARGENYGYTF. The V call is TRBV7-2, the J call TRBJ1-2; D is ambiguous. This CDR3 contains 15 residues. Germline V CDR1 and CDR2: SGHTA, FQGNSA. Trimming removed 0 bases at V and 2 bases at J, with 10 bases between.

The chain is built from TRBV9 and TRBJ2-5; 14 bases align to TRBD2. This CDR3 contains 18 residues. J gave up 5 bases and V 0 bases, and 9 bases lay outside the gene matches. CDR1 and CDR2 from the germline V gene are SGDLS and YYNGEE. The CDR3 loop is CASSVGRLAGGRGETQYF. In DNA form, the CDR3 reads TGTGCCAGCAGCGTAGGAAGACTAGCGGGAGGGCGGGGGGAGACCCAGTACTTC.

The chain recombines TRBV30 with TRBJ1-2; no reliable D call. Germline CDR1 GTSNPN, CDR2 SVGIG (reference sequence). CDR3 length: 14 residues. V was cut by 3 bases and J by 7 bases, with 18 bases left in between. CDR3 sequence (DNA): TGTGCCTGGAGGATCGGTTTGCTGGAGATTGGCTACACCTTC. Residues: CAWRIGLLEIGYTF. Using reference TRBV30 and TRBJ1-2 for the parts outside the CDR3, the full variable domain is SQTIHQWPATLVQPVGSPLSLECTVEGTSNPNLYWYRQAAGRGLQLLFYSVGIGQISSEVPQNLSASRPQDRQFILSSKKLLLSDSGFYLCAWRIGLLEIGYTFGSGTRLTVV.

By share, this clone ranks as large. V usage is TRBV19 and J usage is TRBJ1-2; D not certain. The germline V and J ends were trimmed by 9 bases and 0 bases, with 14 bases remaining between them. The V gene's germline CDR1 is LNHDA and CDR2 SQIVND (reference sequence). The CDR3 has 14 amino acids. CDR3 protein: CASSPGGANYGYTF. The CDR3, as DNA: TGTGCCAGCTCCCCGGGCGGAGCTAACTATGGCTACACCTTC.

A single count supports this clone. The J gene is TRBJ1-2, the V gene TRBV28; D unclear. V was shortened by 4 bases and J by 4 bases, with 16 bases between the two germline ends. Germline lookup yields CDR1 MDHEN and CDR2 SYDVKM. The CDR3 has 15 amino acids. The CDR3 protein is CASSYFQEIPYGYTF. CDR3 nucleotide sequence: TGTGCCAGCAGTTATTTCCAAGAAATTCCCTATGGCTACACCTTC.

This clone was seen repeatedly, ten times or more. V and J are TRBV18 and TRBJ1-4, with TRBD1 matching 9 bases. V was pared by 1 base and J by 6 bases, with 3 bases of the junction left unmatched. The length of the CDR3 is 15 residues. CDR1 KGHSH and CDR2 LQKENI come from the germline V gene. The CDR3 region has the DNA TGTGCCAGCTCACCACAGGGACAGGGTTATGAAAAACTGTTTTTT. Its protein product is CASSPQGQGYEKLFF. Based on the CDR3 plus reference TRBV18 and TRBJ1-4, the full variable domain is NAGVMQNPRHLVRRRGQEARLRCSPMKGHSHVYWYRQLPEEGLKFMVYLQKENIIDESGMPKERFSAEFPKEGPSILRIQQVVRGDSAAYFCASSPQGQGYEKLFFGSGTQLSVL.

CDR3 residues: CASSQAGGWGNTEAFF. CDR3 coding DNA: TGTGCCAGCAGCCAAGCGGGGGGCTGGGGGAACACTGAAGCTTTCTTT. J is TRBJ1-1 and V is TRBV4-2, with D perhaps matching TRBD1 (6 bases). The CDR3 is made up of 16 amino acids. V shed 1 base and J shed 1 base, with 13 bases lying between them. CDR1 is LGHNA and CDR2 is YNFKEQ in the germline V gene.

V and J are TRBV4-2 and TRBJ1-5; 8 bases align to TRBD1. Germline CDR1 is LGHNA and CDR2 is YNFKEQ. This CDR3 contains 15 residues. Unmatched junction bases numbered 8, after V lost 3 bases and J lost 7 bases. The CDR3 nucleotides read TGTGCCAGCAGCCACTTCGACAGGGGAGAGCAGCCCCAGCATTTT. Translated: CASSHFDRGEQPQHF.

This clone was observed a single time. The chain links TRBV19 to TRBJ2-2; D not certain. Per the germline V gene, CDR1 is LNHDA and CDR2 is SQIVND (reference sequence). The CDR3 contains 13 residues. V lost 7 bases and J 2 bases, leaving 8 bases between the germline ends. The CDR3 region has the DNA TGTGCCAGTATGCGCATAAACACCGGGGAGCTGTTTTTT. Encoded protein: CASMRINTGELFF.

The V gene is TRBV5-1, the J gene TRBJ1-1, with D perhaps matching TRBD1 (6 bases). The CDR3 spans 14 residues. Between the trimmed V and J ends, which lost 7 bases and 3 bases, there was a span of 16 bases. Germline V gene data show CDR1 as SGHRS and CDR2 as YFSETQ. The CDR3 region is CASGLGQTYTEAFF. CDR3 in DNA: TGCGCCAGCGGCCTGGGACAAACGTACACTGAAGCTTTCTTT.

V usage is TRBV19 and J usage is TRBJ2-1; D perhaps matches TRBD1 (5 bases). The V end was cut by 5 bases, the J end by 5 bases, with 13 bases between. Germline CDR1 LNHDA, CDR2 SQIVND (reference sequence). This CDR3 comprises 14 residues. For the CDR3, the DNA is TGTGCCAGTAGTTCCACGGCAGGGAACAATGAGCAGTTCTTC. Its translation: CASSSTAGNNEQFF. Using reference TRBV19 and TRBJ2-1 for the parts outside the CDR3, the full variable domain is DGGITQSPKYLFRKEGQNVTLSCEQNLNHDAMYWYRQDPGQGLRLIYYSQIVNDFQKGDIAEGYSVSREKKESFPLTVTSAQKNPTAFYLCASSSTAGNNEQFFGPGTRLTVL.

The sample holds a few counts of this clone. The chain combines TRBV27 with TRBJ2-1, with 11 bases matching TRBD2. Germline V gene data show CDR1 as MNHEY and CDR2 as SMNVEV (reference sequence). This CDR3 contains 14 residues. V shed 3 bases, J shed 6 bases, and the junction held 1 base outside the gene matches. The CDR3 here is CASSFTSGSNEQFF. In nucleotides, the CDR3 is TGTGCCAGCAGTTTCACTAGCGGGAGCAATGAGCAGTTCTTC.

This clone appeared a few times. The chain combines TRBV11-2 with TRBJ2-7; 7 nucleotides agree with TRBD1. The CDR3 sequence is 14 residues long. V dropped 5 bases and J dropped 4; count of bases not matched to a gene: 8. Per the germline V gene, CDR1 is SGHAT and CDR2 is FQNNGV. CDR3 residues: CASSPPTGEYEQYF. The CDR3 nucleotides read TGTGCCAGCAGCCCCCCTACAGGGGAGTACGAGCAGTACTTC.

The chain joins TRBV11-1 to TRBJ1-2, with 8 nucleotides matching TRBD1. V trimming: 3 bases; J trimming: 4 bases; junction bases outside the gene matches: 7. The CDR3 consists of 15 residues. Per germline, CDR1 SGHAT and CDR2 FQDESV (reference sequence). CDR3 loop: CASSFGQGRGYGYTF. In DNA, the CDR3 is TGTGCCAGCAGCTTCGGACAGGGCCGAGGCTATGGCTACACCTTC.

This clone turned up a few times. V is TRBV5-4 and J is TRBJ1-4; D is ambiguous. The CDR3 contains 14 residues. Per germline, CDR1 SGHNT and CDR2 YYREEE (reference sequence). V was trimmed by 1 base and J by 4 bases, leaving 8 bases between them. The CDR3 region has the DNA TGTGCCAGCAGCTTGTACGGCGGTAATGAAAAACTGTTTTTT. This sequence encodes CASSLYGGNEKLFF.

The rearrangement joins TRBV28 to TRBJ1-4, with D possibly TRBD1 on 5 matching bases. Germline V gene data show CDR1 as MDHEN and CDR2 as SYDVKM. V lost 7 bases, J lost 5 bases, and 20 bases lay in between. The CDR3 loop spans 16 amino acids. The CDR3 loop is CASKRQQAGDNEKLFF. The CDR3 DNA reads as TGTGCCAGCAAGCGACAACAGGCGGGAGACAATGAAAAACTGTTTTTT.

The CDR3 is CASSRGSYEQYF. CDR3 coding DNA: TGTGCCAGCAGTCGGGGCTCCTACGAGCAGTACTTC. The chain links TRBV7-9 to TRBJ2-7; TRBD2 might be the D (5 bases). This CDR3 has 12 residues. With 6 bases removed from V and 0 bases from J, the gap between germline ends came to 6 bases. CDR1 SEHNR and CDR2 FQNEAQ come from the germline V gene (reference sequence). Looking up the rest from reference TRBV7-9 and TRBJ2-7 gives the full variable domain: DTGVSQNPRHKITKRGQNVTFRCDPISEHNRLYWYRQTLGQGPEFLTYFQNEAQLEKSRLLSDRFSAERPKGSFSTLEIQRTEQGDSAMYLCASSRGSYEQYFGPGTRLTVT.

The rearrangement links TRBV28 to TRBJ2-3; D tentatively fits TRBD1 or TRBD2 (5 bases each). The germline V gene encodes CDR1 MDHEN and CDR2 SYDVKM. V was trimmed by 4 bases and J by 5 bases, leaving 16 bases between them. The CDR3 totals 15 residues. The CDR3 region is CASSSPRGWEDTQYF. The CDR3 DNA reads as TGTGCCAGCAGTTCCCCGAGGGGTTGGGAAGATACGCAGTATTTT.